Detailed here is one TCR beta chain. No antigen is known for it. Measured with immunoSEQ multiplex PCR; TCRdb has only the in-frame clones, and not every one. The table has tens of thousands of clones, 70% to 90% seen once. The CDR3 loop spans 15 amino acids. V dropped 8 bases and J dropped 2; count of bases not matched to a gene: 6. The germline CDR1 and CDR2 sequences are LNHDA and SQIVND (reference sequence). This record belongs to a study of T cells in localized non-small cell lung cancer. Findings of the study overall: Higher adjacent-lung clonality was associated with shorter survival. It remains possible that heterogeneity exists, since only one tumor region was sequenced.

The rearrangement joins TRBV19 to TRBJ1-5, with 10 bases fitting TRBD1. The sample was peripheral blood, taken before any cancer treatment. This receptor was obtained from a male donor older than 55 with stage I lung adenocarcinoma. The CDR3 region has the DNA TGTGCCAGTTGGGACAGGGGAAGGGGCAATCAGCCCCAGCATTTT. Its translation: CASWDRGRGNQPQHF.